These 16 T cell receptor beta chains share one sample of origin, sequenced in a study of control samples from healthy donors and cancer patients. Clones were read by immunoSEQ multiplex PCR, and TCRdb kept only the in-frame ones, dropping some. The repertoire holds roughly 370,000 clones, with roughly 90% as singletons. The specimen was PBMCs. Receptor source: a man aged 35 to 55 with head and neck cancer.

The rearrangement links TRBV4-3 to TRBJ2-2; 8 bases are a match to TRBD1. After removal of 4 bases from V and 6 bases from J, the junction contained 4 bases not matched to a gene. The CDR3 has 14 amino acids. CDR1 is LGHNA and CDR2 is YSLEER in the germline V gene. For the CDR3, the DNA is TGCGCCAGCAGCCGCCTGACAGGGGCCGGGGAGCTGTTTTTT. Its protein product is CASSRLTGAGELFF.

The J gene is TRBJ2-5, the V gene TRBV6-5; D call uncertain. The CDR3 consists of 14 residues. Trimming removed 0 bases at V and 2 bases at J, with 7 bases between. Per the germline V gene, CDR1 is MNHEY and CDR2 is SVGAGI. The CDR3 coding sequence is TGTGCCAGCAGTTACTCGACCCCTCAAGAGACCCAGTACTTC. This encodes CASSYSTPQETQYF.

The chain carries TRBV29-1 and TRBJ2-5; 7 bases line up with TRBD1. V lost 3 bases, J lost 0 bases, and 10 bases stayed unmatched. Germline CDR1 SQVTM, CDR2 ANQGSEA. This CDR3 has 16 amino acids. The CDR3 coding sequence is TGCAGCGTTGACCCCCCGGGACAGAGGTACCAAGAGACCCAGTACTTC. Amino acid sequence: CSVDPPGQRYQETQYF.

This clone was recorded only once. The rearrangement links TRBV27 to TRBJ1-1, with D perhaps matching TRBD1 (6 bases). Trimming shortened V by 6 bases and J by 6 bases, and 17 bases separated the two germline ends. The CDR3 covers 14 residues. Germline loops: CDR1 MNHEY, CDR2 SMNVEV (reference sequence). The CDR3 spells CASRIRRGASEAFF. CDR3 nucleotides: TGTGCCAGCAGAATTCGCCGGGGGGCCTCTGAAGCTTTCTTT.

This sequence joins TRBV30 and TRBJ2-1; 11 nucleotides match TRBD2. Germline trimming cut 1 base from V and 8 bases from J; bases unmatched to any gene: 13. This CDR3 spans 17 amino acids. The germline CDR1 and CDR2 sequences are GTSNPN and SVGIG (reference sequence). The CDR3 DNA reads TGTGCCTGGAGTGCTAGCGGGAGGTACCTGGCCCGTTATGAGCAGTTCTTC. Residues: CAWSASGRYLARYEQFF.

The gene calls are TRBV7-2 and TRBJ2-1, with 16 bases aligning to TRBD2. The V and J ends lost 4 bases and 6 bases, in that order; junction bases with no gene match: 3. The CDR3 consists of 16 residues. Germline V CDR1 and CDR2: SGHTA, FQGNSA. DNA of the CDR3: TGTGCCAGCAGCTCCGGGACTAGCGGGGGGGCCAATGAGCAGTTCTTC. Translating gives CASSSGTSGGANEQFF. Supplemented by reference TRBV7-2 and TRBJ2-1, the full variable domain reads GAGVSQSPSNKVTEKGKDVELRCDPISGHTALYWYRQSLGQGLEFLIYFQGNSAPDKSGLPSDRFSAERTGGSVSTLTIQRTQQEDSAVYLCASSSGTSGGANEQFFGPGTRLTVL.

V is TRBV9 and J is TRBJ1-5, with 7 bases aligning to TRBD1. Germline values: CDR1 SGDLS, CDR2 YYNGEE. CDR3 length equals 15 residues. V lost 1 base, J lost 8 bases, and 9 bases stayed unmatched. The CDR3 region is CASSVYDRVMEPQHF. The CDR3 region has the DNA TGTGCCAGCAGCGTATACGACAGGGTCATGGAGCCCCAGCATTTT.

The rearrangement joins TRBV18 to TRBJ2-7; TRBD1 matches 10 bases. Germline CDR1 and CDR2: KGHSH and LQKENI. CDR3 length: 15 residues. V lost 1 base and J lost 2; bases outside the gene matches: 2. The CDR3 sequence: CASSPQGTGAYEQYF. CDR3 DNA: TGTGCCAGCTCACCACAGGGGACAGGGGCCTACGAGCAGTACTTC. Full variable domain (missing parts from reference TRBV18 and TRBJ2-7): NAGVMQNPRHLVRRRGQEARLRCSPMKGHSHVYWYRQLPEEGLKFMVYLQKENIIDESGMPKERFSAEFPKEGPSILRIQQVVRGDSAAYFCASSPQGTGAYEQYFGPGTRLTVT.

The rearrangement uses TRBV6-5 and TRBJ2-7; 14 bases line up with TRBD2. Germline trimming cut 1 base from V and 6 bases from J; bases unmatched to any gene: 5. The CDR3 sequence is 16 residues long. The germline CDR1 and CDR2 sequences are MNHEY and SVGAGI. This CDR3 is CASSYFSGLAGVEQYF. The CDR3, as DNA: TGTGCCAGCAGTTACTTTTCGGGACTAGCGGGAGTCGAGCAGTACTTC.

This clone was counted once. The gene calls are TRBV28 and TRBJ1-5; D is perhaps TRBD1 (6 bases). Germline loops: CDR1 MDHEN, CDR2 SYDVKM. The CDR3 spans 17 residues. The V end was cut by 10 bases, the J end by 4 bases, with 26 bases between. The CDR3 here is CATSRGGAGILNQPQHF. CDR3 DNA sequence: TGTGCCACCTCTCGGGGGGGGGCCGGGATATTAAATCAGCCCCAGCATTTT.

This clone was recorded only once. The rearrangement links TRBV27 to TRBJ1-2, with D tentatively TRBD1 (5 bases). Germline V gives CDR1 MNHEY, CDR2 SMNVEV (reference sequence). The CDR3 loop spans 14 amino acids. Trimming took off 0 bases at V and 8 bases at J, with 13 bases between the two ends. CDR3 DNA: TGTGCCAGCAGTTTATCGGACACCATTGGGGGCTACACCTTC. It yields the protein CASSLSDTIGGYTF.

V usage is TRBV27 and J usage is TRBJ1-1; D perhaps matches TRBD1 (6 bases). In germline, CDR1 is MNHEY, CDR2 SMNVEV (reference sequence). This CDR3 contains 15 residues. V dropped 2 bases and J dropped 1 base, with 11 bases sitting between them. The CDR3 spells CASSLTGTKNTEAFF. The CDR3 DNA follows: TGTGCCAGCAGTTTAACCGGGACAAAGAACACTGAAGCTTTCTTT.

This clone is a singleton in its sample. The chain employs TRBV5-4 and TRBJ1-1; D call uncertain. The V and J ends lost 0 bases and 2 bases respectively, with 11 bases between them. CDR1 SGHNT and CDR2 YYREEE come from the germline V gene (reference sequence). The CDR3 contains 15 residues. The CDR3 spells CASSLDGELNTEAFF. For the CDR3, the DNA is TGTGCCAGCAGCTTGGATGGGGAGCTAAACACTGAAGCTTTCTTT.

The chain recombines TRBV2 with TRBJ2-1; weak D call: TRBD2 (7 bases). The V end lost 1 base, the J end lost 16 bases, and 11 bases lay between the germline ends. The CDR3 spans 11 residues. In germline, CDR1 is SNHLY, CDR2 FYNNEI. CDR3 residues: CASSEGGGNFF. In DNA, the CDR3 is TGTGCCAGCAGTGAAGGCGGGGGCAACTTCTTC.

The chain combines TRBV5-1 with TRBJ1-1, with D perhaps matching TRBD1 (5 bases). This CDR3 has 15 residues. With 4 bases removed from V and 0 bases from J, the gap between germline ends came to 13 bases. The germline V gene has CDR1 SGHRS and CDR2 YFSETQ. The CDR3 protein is CASSPPGPMNTEAFF. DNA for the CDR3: TGCGCCAGCAGCCCTCCGGGACCGATGAACACTGAAGCTTTCTTT.

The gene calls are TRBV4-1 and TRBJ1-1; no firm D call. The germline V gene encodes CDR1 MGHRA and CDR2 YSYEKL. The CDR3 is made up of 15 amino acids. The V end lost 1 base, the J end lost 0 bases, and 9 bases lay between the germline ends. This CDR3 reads CASSQGGGMNTEAFF. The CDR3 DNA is TGCGCCAGCAGCCAAGGGGGAGGAATGAACACTGAAGCTTTCTTT.